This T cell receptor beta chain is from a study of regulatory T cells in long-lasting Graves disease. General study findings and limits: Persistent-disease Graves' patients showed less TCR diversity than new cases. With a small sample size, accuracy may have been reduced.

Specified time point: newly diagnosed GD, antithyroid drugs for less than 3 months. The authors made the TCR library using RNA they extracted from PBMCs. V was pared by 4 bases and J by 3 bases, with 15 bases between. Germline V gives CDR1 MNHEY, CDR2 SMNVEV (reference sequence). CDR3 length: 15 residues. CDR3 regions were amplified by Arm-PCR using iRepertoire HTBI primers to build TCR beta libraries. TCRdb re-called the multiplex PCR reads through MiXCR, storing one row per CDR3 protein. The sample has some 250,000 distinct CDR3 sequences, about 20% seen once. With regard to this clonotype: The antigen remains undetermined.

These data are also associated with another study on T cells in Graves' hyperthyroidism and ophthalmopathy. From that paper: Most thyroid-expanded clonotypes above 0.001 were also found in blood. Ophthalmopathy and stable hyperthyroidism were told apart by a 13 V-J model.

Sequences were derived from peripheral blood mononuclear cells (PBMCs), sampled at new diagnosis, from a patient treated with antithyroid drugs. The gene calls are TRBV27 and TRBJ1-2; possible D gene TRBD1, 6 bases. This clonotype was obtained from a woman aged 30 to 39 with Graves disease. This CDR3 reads CASSSLRGLDYGYTF. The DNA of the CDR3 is TGTGCCAGCAGTTCCCTACGGGGGCTTGACTATGGCTACACCTTC.